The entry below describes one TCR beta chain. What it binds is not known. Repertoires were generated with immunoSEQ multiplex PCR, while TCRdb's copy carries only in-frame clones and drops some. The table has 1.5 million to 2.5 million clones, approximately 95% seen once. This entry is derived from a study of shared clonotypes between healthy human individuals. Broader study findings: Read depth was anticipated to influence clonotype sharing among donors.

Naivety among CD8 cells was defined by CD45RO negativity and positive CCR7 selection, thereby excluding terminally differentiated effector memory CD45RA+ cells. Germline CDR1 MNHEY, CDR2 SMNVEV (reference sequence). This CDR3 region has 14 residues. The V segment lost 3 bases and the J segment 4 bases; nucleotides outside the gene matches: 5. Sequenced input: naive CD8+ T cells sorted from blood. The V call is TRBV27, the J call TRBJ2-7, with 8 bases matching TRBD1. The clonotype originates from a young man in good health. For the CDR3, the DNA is TGTGCCAGCAGTTTCGTGGGACAGGCTTACGAGCAGTACTTC. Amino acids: CASSFVGQAYEQYF.